This T cell receptor (beta chain) derives from a study of blood T cells in healthy people across ages. Whole-study results and caveats: CMV status of donors was not determined, possibly confounding expanded clonotype changes. A greater number of naive CD4+ cells and higher diversity distinguished long-lived donors from aged donors.

V gave up 2 bases and J gave up 6 bases, with 17 bases separating them. The CDR3 has 16 amino acids. Using a J-beta primer mix together with a sample-barcoded 5' primer, a second PCR was run for roughly 6 to 12 cycles. TCRdb used MiXCR to reprocess the 5' RACE reads, holding one entry per CDR3 protein. The data show roughly 1,300,000 distinct CDR3 sequences, roughly 60% seen once. This clonotype was detected a few times. The antigen remains undetermined. The source material was blood. V usage is TRBV12-3 or TRBV12-4 and J usage is TRBJ2-1; D is possibly TRBD1 or TRBD2 (6 bases each). The source is a man younger than 35 in good health. The CDR3 coding sequence is TGTGCCAGCAGTTTAAATTACGGGGGCTTGGGCAATGAGCAGTTCTTC. Its translation: CASSLNYGGLGNEQFF.